The 25 T cell receptor beta chains below were found in one sample sequenced in a study of T cells in Graves' hyperthyroidism and ophthalmopathy. The investigators amplified TCR beta CDR3 regions from RNA transcripts. RT-PCR in the first round (using the HTBI primer set) targeted the TCR CDR3. TCRdb ran MiXCR on the multiplex PCR reads and lists one entry per CDR3 protein. This table holds roughly 330,000 distinct CDR3 sequences, around 17% found once. The sequenced sample was blood. The receptors derive from a man aged 25-40 years with Graves' hyperthyroidism.

This chain joins TRBV5-6 and TRBJ2-1; either TRBD1 or TRBD2 may fit D (5 bases each). The CDR3 runs to 15 residues. Per the germline V gene, CDR1 is SGHDT and CDR2 is YYEEEE. Trimming stripped 0 bases from V and 3 bases from J, with 10 bases between. CDR3 DNA: TGTGCCAGCAGCTTGGATCGGGGCTTCTACAATGAGCAGTTCTTC. Protein sequence: CASSLDRGFYNEQFF.

The chain uses TRBV6-2 or TRBV6-3 and TRBJ1-3; a weak D match, TRBD1 (5 bases). The germline V gene has CDR1 MNHEY and CDR2 SVGEGT. V lost 2 bases and J 4 bases, leaving 15 bases between the germline ends. The CDR3 covers 16 residues. The CDR3 nucleotides are TGTGCCAGCAGTTACACTTATCGGGGGACCGGAAACACCATATATTTT. Protein sequence: CASSYTYRGTGNTIYF.

The table lists this clonotype with many counts. This rearrangement joins TRBV11-3 to TRBJ2-1; 8 nucleotides line up with TRBD1. The CDR3 length is 15 residues. J gave up 8 bases and V 5 bases, and 11 bases lay outside the gene matches. Germline V gene lookup returns CDR1 SGHNT and CDR2 YENEEA. The CDR3 here is CASSPRTQGAYEQFF. The CDR3 DNA sequence: TGTGCCAGCAGCCCCAGAACGCAGGGGGCCTATGAGCAGTTCTTC. The full variable domain, in which reference TRBV11-3 and TRBJ2-1 provide the parts outside the CDR3, is EAGVVQSPRYKIIEKKQPVAFWCNPISGHNTLYWYLQNLGQGPELLIRYENEEAVDDSQLPKDRFSAERLKGVDSTLKIQPAELGDSAVYLCASSPRTQGAYEQFFGPGTRLTVL.

The chain employs TRBV7-6 and TRBJ1-4; D unclear. The CDR3 totals 14 residues. Germline V gene data show CDR1 as SGHVS and CDR2 as FNYEAQ. Trimming stripped 2 bases from V and 8 bases from J, with 12 bases between. The CDR3 bases are TGTGCCAGCAGCTTAAGGGCCCCCAACGAAAAACTGTTTTTT. This codes for CASSLRAPNEKLFF.

A remark on this clonotype: A clone one base away is much larger, so this may be a read error. The rearrangement joins TRBV6-1 to TRBJ1-1, with unresolved D. V lost 5 bases, J lost 0 bases, and 7 bases lay in between. This CDR3 spans 13 amino acids. The germline CDR1 and CDR2 sequences are MNHNS and SASEGT. The CDR3 region has the DNA TGTGCCAGCAGTACCTCAATGAACACTGAAGCTTTCTTT. Its translation: CASSTSMNTEAFF.

This sequence joins TRBV28 and TRBJ1-1; no reliable D call. This CDR3 has 14 amino acids. The V and J ends lost 4 bases and 0 bases respectively, with 9 bases between them. Germline CDR1 and CDR2: MDHEN and SYDVKM. CDR3 region: CASSYLGMNTEAFF. The DNA of the CDR3 is TGTGCCAGCAGTTATCTCGGTATGAACACTGAAGCTTTCTTT.

The rearrangement uses TRBV14 and TRBJ2-5; 7 positions agree with TRBD1. Germline CDR1 reads SGHDN; CDR2 reads FVKESK. After removal of 0 bases from V and 5 bases from J, the junction contained 9 bases not matched to a gene. This CDR3 is built from 16 residues. The CDR3 is CASSQDRQGRWETQYF. The CDR3 DNA sequence: TGTGCCAGCAGCCAAGATCGACAGGGTCGCTGGGAGACCCAGTACTTC.

The rearrangement links TRBV19 to TRBJ1-2; D unresolved. Trimming cost V 6 bases and J 3 bases, with 20 bases left between them. Germline V CDR1 and CDR2: LNHDA, SQIVND (reference sequence). CDR3 length equals 16 residues. DNA for the CDR3: TGTGCCAGTAGGGACTTGAGATTCTCGAGGGACTATGGCTACACCTTC. It is translated as CASRDLRFSRDYGYTF.

This clonotype was observed a handful of times. The chain recombines TRBV12-3 or TRBV12-4 with TRBJ2-1, with D possibly TRBD2 on 7 matching bases. Trimming removed 3 bases from V and 4 bases from J, with 13 bases in between. The CDR3 is 15 residues long. This CDR3 is CASSFGGAGYNEQFF. Written as DNA, the CDR3 is TGTGCCAGCAGTTTTGGGGGGGCGGGGTACAATGAGCAGTTCTTC.

In its sample, this clonotype was seen many times. V usage is TRBV11-2 and J usage is TRBJ2-1; 8 bases are a match to TRBD2. The CDR3 spans 13 residues. Trimming took 1 base from V and 14 from J; bases not matched to a gene: 7. From germline, CDR1 is SGHAT and CDR2 FQNNGV. The CDR3 coding sequence is TGTGCCAGCAGCTTAGCCCTAGCGGGTATTAAGTTCTTC. This codes for CASSLALAGIKFF.

There are a few counts of this clonotype. The chain recombines TRBV24-1 with TRBJ2-3; TRBD1 aligns across 9 bases. This CDR3 region has 18 residues. CDR1 is KGHDR and CDR2 is SFDVKD in the germline V gene. V dropped 4 bases and J dropped 0; count of bases not matched to a gene: 10. CDR3 sequence (DNA): TGTGCCACCAGTGAATACGGACAGGGGAAGCATAGCACAGATACGCAGTATTTT. It encodes CATSEYGQGKHSTDTQYF.

In regard to this clonotype: It may be a read error: a sequence one base away is much more abundant. The rearrangement links TRBV28 to TRBJ2-7; possible D gene TRBD2, 5 bases. Germline loops: CDR1 MDHEN, CDR2 SYDVKM. V lost 6 bases and J 2 bases, leaving 17 bases between the germline ends. The CDR3 has 15 amino acids. The CDR3 sequence: CASSIGIGGPYEQYF. The CDR3 nucleotides read TGTGCCAGCAGCATAGGAATTGGAGGACCCTACGAGCAGTACTTC.

This clonotype was found many times. The chain couples TRBV12-3 or TRBV12-4 to TRBJ2-5, with a tentative D call TRBD2 (6 bases). The CDR3 extends over 13 amino acids. Trimming took 5 bases from V and 5 from J, leaving 12 bases between them. The CDR3 DNA reads as TGTGCCAGCAGTCGGAGGGATGGGGAGACCCAGTACTTC. Protein product: CASSRRDGETQYF.

This clonotype has more than one count but fewer than ten. The chain employs TRBV27 and TRBJ2-1; maybe TRBD2 (5 bases). The CDR3 has 14 residues. The germline V gene has CDR1 MNHEY and CDR2 SMNVEV (reference sequence). Trimming stripped 5 bases from V and 2 bases from J, with 10 bases between. CDR3 coding DNA: TGTGCCAGCAGTCCCCGAGGGCCCTACAATGAGCAGTTCTTC. Translated: CASSPRGPYNEQFF.

Only a few counts were recorded for this clonotype. The chain couples TRBV29-1 to TRBJ2-1, with unresolved D. V was trimmed by 0 bases and J by 3 bases, leaving 12 bases between them. Looked up from germline, CDR1 is SQVTM and CDR2 is ANQGSEA. The CDR3 extends over 15 amino acids. The CDR3 is CSVEDLFGSYNEQFF. In nucleotides, the CDR3 is TGCAGCGTTGAAGATCTCTTTGGAAGCTACAATGAGCAGTTCTTC.

This clonotype was seen more than once but under ten times. V is TRBV6-9 and J is TRBJ1-4, with TRBD1 as a possible D gene (5 bases). The length of the CDR3 is 14 residues. Trimming removed 3 bases at V and 3 bases at J, with 8 bases between. Germline V gives CDR1 MNHGY, CDR2 SVAAGI. For the CDR3, the DNA is TGTGCCAGCAGTTACGGGGGAGCTAATGAAAAACTGTTTTTT. Protein product: CASSYGGANEKLFF.

This clonotype was recorded a few times. This chain uses TRBV6-1 with TRBJ2-3; TRBD2 matches at 7 bases. CDR3 length: 14 residues. V shed 0 bases, J shed 5 bases, and the junction held 2 bases outside the gene matches. Germline lookup yields CDR1 MNHNS and CDR2 SASEGT. CDR3 in amino acids: CASSEAGGKDTQYF. Here the CDR3 DNA reads TGTGCCAGCAGTGAAGCGGGAGGGAAAGATACGCAGTATTTT.

This clonotype was observed many times. The chain uses TRBV28 and TRBJ1-1, with TRBD1 as a possible D gene (6 bases). V was cut by 4 bases and J by 5 bases, with 23 bases left in between. This CDR3 is 17 amino acids long. CDR1 and CDR2 (germline): MDHEN, SYDVKM. CDR3 bases: TGTGCCAGCAGTTCCCCCGTAACCCCTACAGGGAGGACTGAAGCTTTCTTT. Translating gives CASSSPVTPTGRTEAFF. Together with reference TRBV28 and TRBJ1-1, the CDR3 gives the full variable domain: DVKVTQSSRYLVKRTGEKVFLECVQDMDHENMFWYRQDPGLGLRLIYFSYDVKMKEKGDIPEGYSVSREKKERFSLILESASTNQTSMYLCASSSPVTPTGRTEAFFGQGTRLTVV.

This clonotype was picked up many times. The CDR3 region is CASSAAQGRGQPQHF. In nucleotides, the CDR3 is TGTGCCAGCAGCGCTGCCCAGGGTCGAGGTCAGCCCCAGCATTTT. This chain connects TRBV7-8 to TRBJ1-5; D perhaps matches TRBD1 (5 bases). Germline V gives CDR1 SGHVS, CDR2 FQNEAQ. The CDR3 runs 15 residues. The V gene lost 5 bases and the J gene lost 6 bases, with 17 bases spanning the gap.

This clonotype has just a few counts. This rearrangement joins TRBV11-2 to TRBJ2-7, with 7 bases lining up with TRBD1. Germline CDR1 reads SGHAT; CDR2 reads FQNNGV. Trimming cost V 6 bases and J 2 bases; bases outside gene matches: 7. There are 14 residues in the CDR3. The CDR3 nucleotides read TGTGCCAGCAGTATACAGGGGAACACCTACGAGCAGTACTTC. Its translation: CASSIQGNTYEQYF.

The V gene is TRBV27, the J gene TRBJ2-1, with D tentatively TRBD2 (5 bases). In germline, CDR1 is MNHEY, CDR2 SMNVEV (reference sequence). Trimming left V 6 bases short and J 9 bases short, with 15 bases between. The CDR3 extends over 13 amino acids. This CDR3 is CASRQTSSGEQFF. The CDR3 DNA reads as TGTGCCAGCAGGCAAACTAGTTCTGGTGAGCAGTTCTTC.

The genes are TRBV3-1 and TRBJ2-1, with 7 nucleotides matching TRBD2. CDR1 is LGHDT, CDR2 YNNKEL, per germline (reference sequence). This CDR3 contains 17 residues. Germline trimming cut 0 bases from V and 7 bases from J; bases unmatched to any gene: 12. The CDR3 spells CASSQDAWGGIGNEQFF. The CDR3 nucleotides are TGTGCCAGCAGCCAAGATGCATGGGGAGGGATTGGAAATGAGCAGTTCTTC.

This clonotype was detected a few times. V usage is TRBV5-1 and J usage is TRBJ2-2; D is unresolved. The CDR3 runs 11 residues. Trimming stripped 6 bases from V and 1 base from J, with 1 base between. Germline V lookup: CDR1 SGHRS, CDR2 YFSETQ. This CDR3 reads CASKNTGELFF. For the CDR3, the DNA is TGCGCCAGCAAGAACACCGGGGAGCTGTTTTTT.

This clonotype was found many times. J is TRBJ2-7 and V is TRBV7-9; D may match TRBD1 or TRBD2 (5 bases each). The CDR3 consists of 15 residues. Trimming removed 2 bases from V and 0 bases from J, with 11 bases in between. Germline V gives CDR1 SEHNR, CDR2 FQNEAQ (reference sequence). CDR3: CASSLTGTYSYEQYF. Here the CDR3 DNA reads TGTGCCAGCAGCTTAACCGGGACGTACTCCTACGAGCAGTACTTC.

The chain couples TRBV19 to TRBJ2-1; 8 bases align to TRBD1. With 7 bases clipped from V and 5 bases from J, the junction kept 10 bases outside the gene matches. Germline assignment: CDR1 LNHDA and CDR2 SQIVND (reference sequence). This CDR3 is built from 15 residues. As DNA, the CDR3 is TGTGCCAGTACCCGCACCGGGACAGGCCACAATGAGCAGTTCTTC. Translating gives CASTRTGTGHNEQFF.